Following are 31 T cell receptor beta chains from one sample sequenced in a study of control samples from healthy donors and cancer patients. Sequenced by immunoSEQ multiplex PCR; TCRdb stores in-frame clones only, minus some. The sample shows fewer than 60,000 clones, 80% to 90% of them seen only once. The sequenced sample consisted of PBMCs. Receptors originate from a woman between 50 and 59 years old with lung cancer.

As to this clone: Other DNA sequences from this sample encode an identical CDR3 as well. This sequence joins TRBV5-1 and TRBJ2-7; tentative D call: TRBD2 (6 bases). Trimming stripped 0 bases from V and 2 bases from J, with 9 bases between. The length of the CDR3 is 14 residues. Germline V gene data show CDR1 as SGHRS and CDR2 as YFSETQ. The CDR3 DNA sequence: TGCGCCAGCAGCTTGGGCCGGACTACCTACGAGCAGTACTTC. Translating it yields CASSLGRTTYEQYF.

The chain has TRBV18 and TRBJ1-2, with no clear D. With 2 bases removed from V and 4 bases from J, the gap between germline ends came to 17 bases. The CDR3 has 16 residues. Per the germline V gene, CDR1 is KGHSH and CDR2 is LQKENI. The CDR3 reads CASSPRSDSGSYGYTF. The CDR3 region has the DNA TGTGCCAGCTCACCAAGATCGGACTCCGGTTCCTATGGCTACACCTTC.

The V gene is TRBV3-1 (or the pseudogene TRBV3-2), the J gene TRBJ1-3; D ambiguous. This CDR3 is built from 12 residues. Trimming took 7 bases from V and 7 from J, leaving 11 bases between them. The germline gives CDR1 LGHDT, CDR2 YNNKEL (reference sequence). CDR3 in DNA: TGTGCCAGCACCCCGGACTGGAACACCATATATTTT. Its protein product is CASTPDWNTIYF.

The chain combines TRBV24-1 with TRBJ2-7; 8 positions match TRBD1. V shed 12 bases, J shed 4 bases, and the junction held 10 bases outside the gene matches. CDR1 and CDR2 (germline): KGHDR, SFDVKD. The CDR3 totals 13 residues. The CDR3 nucleotides read TGTGCCGTCAGCCCAGGGGGCAGATACGAGCAGTACTTC. Amino acids: CAVSPGGRYEQYF.

The chain joins TRBV3-1 (or the pseudogene TRBV3-2) to TRBJ1-5; 7 positions match TRBD1. This CDR3 is 14 amino acids long. With V trimmed by 4 bases and J by 4 bases, 4 bases remained unmatched. Looked up from germline, CDR1 is LGHDT and CDR2 is YNNKEL (reference sequence). The CDR3 protein is CASSRQGSNQPQHF. The CDR3 nucleotides read TGTGCCAGCAGCCGACAGGGCTCTAATCAGCCCCAGCATTTT.

The rearrangement uses TRBV7-9 and TRBJ1-5; 10 nucleotides agree with TRBD1. Unmatched junction bases numbered 10, after V lost 3 bases and J lost 2 bases. This CDR3 comprises 18 residues. CDR1 and CDR2 (germline): SEHNR, FQNEAQ (reference sequence). The CDR3 DNA reads TGTGCCAGCAGCTTCGGGGGGACAGGGGAGGAGGGCAATCAGCCCCAGCATTTT. The encoded protein is CASSFGGTGEEGNQPQHF.

The chain couples TRBV6-5 to TRBJ2-7, with 8 bases fitting TRBD2. Germline CDR1 and CDR2: MNHEY and SVGAGI. Unmatched junction bases numbered 10, after V lost 5 bases and J lost 7 bases. The CDR3 is made up of 14 amino acids. CDR3 nucleotide sequence: TGTGCCAGCAGTCCCCTGTCGGGGGGGCGGGAGCAGTACTTC. This translates into CASSPLSGGREQYF.

The chain is built from TRBV19 and TRBJ2-7; TRBD1 is a possible D gene (6 bases). Germline values: CDR1 LNHDA, CDR2 SQIVND (reference sequence). This CDR3 is 16 amino acids long. Trimming removed 4 bases from V and 0 bases from J, with 16 bases in between. CDR3 bases: TGTGCCAGTAGTAACCCCGGGGACACCCTCTCCTACGAGCAGTACTTC. Translation gives CASSNPGDTLSYEQYF.

This chain connects TRBV19 to TRBJ1-5; D is perhaps TRBD1 (5 bases). V lost 3 bases to trimming and J lost 1 base, with 16 bases between them. In germline, CDR1 is LNHDA, CDR2 SQIVND (reference sequence). The CDR3 is 17 amino acids. CDR3 in amino acids: CASSIRFRGESNQPQHF. The CDR3 nucleotides read TGTGCCAGTAGTATTAGGTTTAGAGGGGAAAGCAATCAGCCCCAGCATTTT. Using reference TRBV19 and TRBJ1-5 for the parts outside the CDR3, the full variable domain is DGGITQSPKYLFRKEGQNVTLSCEQNLNHDAMYWYRQDPGQGLRLIYYSQIVNDFQKGDIAEGYSVSREKKESFPLTVTSAQKNPTAFYLCASSIRFRGESNQPQHFGDGTRLSIL.

The rearrangement links TRBV10-3 to TRBJ2-5; maybe TRBD1 (6 bases). V was pared by 6 bases and J by 2 bases, with 10 bases between. Germline assignment: CDR1 ENHRY and CDR2 SYGVKD. The CDR3 runs to 13 residues. For the CDR3, the DNA is TGTGCCATCAGCCGGACAGATCAAGAGACCCAGTACTTC. As protein: CAISRTDQETQYF.

The V call is TRBV5-4, the J call TRBJ1-1, with D perhaps matching TRBD1 (5 bases). CDR3 size: 15 residues. The germline gives CDR1 SGHNT, CDR2 YYREEE (reference sequence). The germline V and J ends were trimmed by 2 bases and 1 base, with 12 bases remaining between them. CDR3 nucleotide sequence: TGTGCCAGCAGCTTTTCTGGTCAGGGGAACACTGAAGCTTTCTTT. Translated, it gives CASSFSGQGNTEAFF.

This clone was seen once. Other DNA sequences in the same sample also yield this CDR3. The V gene is TRBV11-3, the J gene TRBJ1-3, with unresolved D. The CDR3 is 14 amino acids. The germline V gene encodes CDR1 SGHNT and CDR2 YENEEA. V was shortened by 1 base and J by 4 bases, with 8 bases between the two germline ends. DNA for the CDR3: TGTGCCAGCAGCTTAGTGGGGTCCGGAAACACCATATATTTT. Encoded protein: CASSLVGSGNTIYF. The full variable domain, rest sourced from reference TRBV11-3 and TRBJ1-3, is EAGVVQSPRYKIIEKKQPVAFWCNPISGHNTLYWYLQNLGQGPELLIRYENEEAVDDSQLPKDRFSAERLKGVDSTLKIQPAELGDSAVYLCASSLVGSGNTIYFGEGSWLTVV.

The gene calls are TRBV19 and TRBJ2-5; D call uncertain. The CDR3 loop spans 12 amino acids. Germline V CDR1 and CDR2: LNHDA, SQIVND (reference sequence). CDR3 in DNA: TGTGCTTCGGGTACTAAGGGAGAGACCCAGTACTTC. It translates to CASGTKGETQYF.

The chain employs TRBV19 and TRBJ1-5; D uncertain. From germline, CDR1 is LNHDA and CDR2 SQIVND (reference sequence). V was shortened by 4 bases and J by 0 bases, with 10 bases between the two germline ends. The CDR3 is 15 residues long. The CDR3 DNA is TGTGCCAGTAGTAAGGCAGACTATAGCAATCAGCCCCAGCATTTT. The encoded protein is CASSKADYSNQPQHF.

The chain employs TRBV19 and TRBJ2-7; D unresolved. The CDR3 sequence is 11 residues long. Trimming shortened V by 6 bases and J by 2 bases, and 5 bases separated the two germline ends. CDR1 and CDR2 from the germline V gene are LNHDA and SQIVND (reference sequence). CDR3 bases: TGTGCCAGTAGGAGCGCCTACGAGCAGTACTTC. Amino acid sequence: CASRSAYEQYF.

V usage is TRBV27 and J usage is TRBJ1-5; perhaps TRBD1 as D (6 bases). The CDR3 loop spans 15 amino acids. CDR1 and CDR2 (germline): MNHEY, SMNVEV (reference sequence). Trimming removed 2 bases at V and 0 bases at J, with 8 bases between. The CDR3 DNA sequence: TGTGCCAGCAGTTTAGGGACAAATAGCAATCAGCCCCAGCATTTT. This gives the protein CASSLGTNSNQPQHF.

The chain links TRBV14 to TRBJ2-1, with 8 bases identical to TRBD2. The CDR3 is 15 residues long. Germline-derived CDR1 and CDR2 are SGHDN and FVKESK. Trimming at V came to 5 bases and at J to 0 bases, leaving 3 bases not matched to a gene. The CDR3 loop reads CASSKRGNSYNEQFF. CDR3 sequence (DNA): TGTGCCAGCAGCAAGCGGGGGAACTCCTACAATGAGCAGTTCTTC.

V gene TRBV7-2 combines with J gene TRBJ1-2, with 7 nucleotides matching TRBD1. Losses at the gene ends were 4 bases for V and 5 bases for J; bases not matched to a gene: 13. Germline loops: CDR1 SGHTA, CDR2 FQGNSA. The CDR3 spans 16 residues. CDR3 coding DNA: TGTGCCAGCAGCTCCCCAAACAGGGGCCCTTTGTATGGCTACACCTTC. Amino acids: CASSSPNRGPLYGYTF.

The chain employs TRBV7-8 and TRBJ1-2; TRBD1 aligns across 7 bases. This CDR3 is built from 15 residues. Unmatched junction bases numbered 7, after V lost 1 base and J lost 5 bases. Per germline, CDR1 SGHVS and CDR2 FQNEAQ. The CDR3 is CASSLVTGVEYGYTF. DNA for the CDR3: TGTGCCAGCAGCTTAGTCACAGGGGTGGAGTATGGCTACACCTTC. The complete variable domain, with remaining parts taken from reference TRBV7-8 and TRBJ1-2, reads GAGVSQSPRYKVAKRGQDVALRCDPISGHVSLFWYQQALGQGPEFLTYFQNEAQLDKSGLPSDRFFAERPEGSVSTLKIQRTQQEDSAVYLCASSLVTGVEYGYTFGSGTRLTVV.

This clone showed up just once. The chain is built from TRBV27 and TRBJ1-5; D perhaps matches TRBD1 (5 bases). Germline V gene sequence: CDR1 MNHEY, CDR2 SMNVEV (reference sequence). V dropped 5 bases and J dropped 3 bases, with 11 bases sitting between them. The CDR3 has 14 amino acids. The CDR3 DNA is TGTGCCAGCAGTCTGGACAACTACAATCAGCCCCAGCATTTT. It specifies CASSLDNYNQPQHF.

The V gene is TRBV27, the J gene TRBJ1-1; D gene ambiguous. Trimming took 4 bases from V and 1 from J, leaving 1 base between them. This CDR3 is 11 amino acids long. Germline values: CDR1 MNHEY, CDR2 SMNVEV (reference sequence). The CDR3 here is CASSWNTEAFF. The DNA for the CDR3 is TGTGCCAGCAGTTGGAACACTGAAGCTTTCTTT.

The genes are TRBV7-9 and TRBJ1-1; D is perhaps TRBD1 (5 bases). The germline CDR1 and CDR2 sequences are SEHNR and FQNEAQ (reference sequence). This CDR3 has 15 residues. Between the trimmed V and J ends, which lost 5 bases and 5 bases, there was a span of 18 bases. The CDR3 protein is CASSNPSTVGTEAFF. CDR3 DNA: TGTGCCAGCAGCAACCCTTCGACAGTAGGGACTGAAGCTTTCTTT.

This clone was picked up one time. V usage is TRBV5-1 and J usage is TRBJ1-2, with 10 positions matching TRBD1. The V segment lost 7 bases and the J segment 7 bases; nucleotides outside the gene matches: 4. This CDR3 region has 12 residues. Germline CDR1 is SGHRS and CDR2 is YFSETQ. The CDR3 coding sequence is TGCGCCAGCGGGACAGGGGCGGGTGGCTACACCTTC. The encoded protein is CASGTGAGGYTF.

CDR3 DNA sequence: TGTGCCAGCAGCTTGGAGGGGGTTCAGTCTGGCTACACCTTC. Protein product: CASSLEGVQSGYTF. The chain is built from TRBV5-5 and TRBJ1-2; the D gene is possibly TRBD1 (6 bases). The CDR3 is 14 residues long. V was pared by 0 bases and J by 7 bases, with 13 bases between. Germline CDR1 SGHKS, CDR2 YYEKEE (reference sequence).

The chain carries TRBV19 and TRBJ2-2; the match to TRBD1 covers 8 bases. The CDR3 extends over 17 amino acids. V lost 5 bases to trimming and J lost 0 bases; unmatched junction nucleotides: 8. Germline values: CDR1 LNHDA, CDR2 SQIVND (reference sequence). Here the CDR3 reads CASSDRDRPSNTGELFF. In nucleotides, the CDR3 is TGTGCCAGTAGTGATCGGGACAGGCCCTCGAACACCGGGGAGCTGTTTTTT.

V usage is TRBV19 and J usage is TRBJ1-2, with D possibly being TRBD1 (5 bases). The length of the CDR3 is 15 residues. With 1 base removed from V and 4 bases from J, the gap between germline ends came to 13 bases. From germline, CDR1 is LNHDA and CDR2 SQIVND (reference sequence). This CDR3 is CASSIASGGTYGYTF. The CDR3 nucleotides read TGTGCCAGTAGTATAGCATCGGGGGGAACCTATGGCTACACCTTC.

The chain links TRBV3-1 (or the pseudogene TRBV3-2) to TRBJ1-1; D uncertain. Germline lookup yields CDR1 LGHDT and CDR2 YNNKEL (reference sequence). The CDR3 is 13 residues long. The V gene lost 1 base and the J gene lost 7 bases, with 10 bases spanning the gap. The DNA for the CDR3 is TGTGCCAGCAGCCAAGTTCAAGGGCGTGAAGCTTTCTTT. Translation gives CASSQVQGREAFF.

This chain links TRBV2 with TRBJ2-1, with 12 bases aligning to TRBD2. Germline CDR1 SNHLY, CDR2 FYNNEI. This CDR3 has 15 amino acids. Trimming took 5 bases from V and 9 from J; bases not matched to a gene: 8. CDR3 DNA sequence: TGTGCCAGCAGTCGACTAGCGGGGGAGGAGAGTGAGCAGTTCTTC. This translates into CASSRLAGEESEQFF.

The genes are TRBV14 and TRBJ1-2; perhaps TRBD1 as D (6 bases). Germline V CDR1 and CDR2: SGHDN, FVKESK. The CDR3 sequence is 15 residues long. V was clipped by 4 bases and J by 2 bases, with 14 bases between them. The CDR3 sequence is CASSPMGAGNYGYTF. DNA for the CDR3: TGTGCCAGCAGCCCTATGGGGGCTGGGAACTATGGCTACACCTTC.

This rearrangement joins TRBV29-1 to TRBJ2-7; no definite D call. The CDR3 has 13 amino acids. V lost 2 bases and J 3 bases, leaving 11 bases between the germline ends. The V gene's germline CDR1 is SQVTM and CDR2 ANQGSEA. CDR3 DNA: TGCAGCGTTGAAAGGCTGACGGGCTACGAGCAGTACTTC. Amino acid sequence: CSVERLTGYEQYF.

The V gene is TRBV18, the J gene TRBJ2-3, with D possibly called TRBD1 or TRBD2 (5 bases each). The germline V and J ends were trimmed by 2 bases and 5 bases, with 11 bases remaining between them. Looked up from germline, CDR1 is KGHSH and CDR2 is LQKENI. This CDR3 is built from 14 residues. DNA for the CDR3: TGTGCCAGCTCACCATGGCAGGGACGAGATACGCAGTATTTT. Translating gives CASSPWQGRDTQYF.